Described below is a single TCR beta chain sequence and its context. Its target is unknown. Unique molecular identifiers were carried by the TCR beta cDNA libraries. Once roughly 0.95 to 10 million T cells were used, about 510,000 cDNA molecules resulted. One entry per CDR3 protein, called by TCRdb with MiXCR from the PCR reads. The sample has hundreds of thousands of distinct CDR3 sequences; approximately 59% are singletons. The entry originates in a study of post-analysis software for immune sequencing data. Findings of the study overall: F measure grouped same-batch samples tightly together. Controls significantly exceeded multiple sclerosis patients in normalized Chao1 diversity. Elevated frequency relative to controls characterized roughly five TRBV segments in patients, TRBV5-6, TRBV5-1 and TRBV20-1 among them.

CDR3 size: 12 residues. Trimming took 6 bases from V and 11 from J, leaving 13 bases between them. The chain recombines TRBV12-3 or TRBV12-4 with TRBJ2-2, with D perhaps matching TRBD2 (6 bases). The sample taken for sequencing was blood. The clonotype originates from a girl aged 2 to 9 with multiple sclerosis. CDR3 sequence (DNA): TGTGCCAGCAGCGAGTTGGGGACTGAGCTGTTTTTT. It codes for CASSELGTELFF.